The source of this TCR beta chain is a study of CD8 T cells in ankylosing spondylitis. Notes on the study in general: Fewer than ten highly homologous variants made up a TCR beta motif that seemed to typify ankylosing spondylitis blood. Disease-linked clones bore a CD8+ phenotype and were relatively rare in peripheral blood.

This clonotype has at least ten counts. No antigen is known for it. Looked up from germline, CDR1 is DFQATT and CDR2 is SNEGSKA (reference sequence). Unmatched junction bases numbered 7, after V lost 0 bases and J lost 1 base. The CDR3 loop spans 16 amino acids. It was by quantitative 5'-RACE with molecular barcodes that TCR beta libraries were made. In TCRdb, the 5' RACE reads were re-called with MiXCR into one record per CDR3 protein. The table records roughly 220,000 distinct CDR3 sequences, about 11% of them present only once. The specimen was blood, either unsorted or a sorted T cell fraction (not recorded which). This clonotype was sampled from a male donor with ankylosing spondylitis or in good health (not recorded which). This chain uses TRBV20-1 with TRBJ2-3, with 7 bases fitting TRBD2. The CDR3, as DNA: TGCAGTGCTAGAGAGTTGGGGGGGAGACGCACAGATACGCAGTATTTT. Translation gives CSARELGGRRTDTQYF.